Listed here are 16 T cell receptor beta chains from one sample, sequenced in a study of cytomegalovirus exposure and HLA in healthy donors. The PCR used 60 Vbeta and 13 Jbeta primers. Data came from immunoSEQ multiplex PCR; TCRdb stores just in-frame clones and leaves some out. The table includes more than 100,000 clones, around 80% detected once. The sequenced material came from PBMCs. The receptors shown here come from a middle-aged man in good health and CMV-seronegative.

Comment on this clone: One end of the junction does not line up with germline, which may come from a read error. The V gene is TRBV30, the J gene TRBJ1-2, with TRBD1 matching 7 bases. The CDR3 extends over 14 amino acids. The germline gives CDR1 GTSNPN, CDR2 SVGIG (reference sequence). The CDR3 DNA is TGTGCCTGGAGTGTTCTACGACAGGGAACTAACCTAGACTTC. Protein product: CAWSVLRQGTNLDF.

The chain uses TRBV5-4 and TRBJ2-4; D is possibly TRBD2 (5 bases). This CDR3 contains 16 residues. V lost 4 bases and J 1 base, leaving 15 bases between the germline ends. Germline CDR1 and CDR2: SGHNT and YYREEE (reference sequence). In DNA form, the CDR3 reads TGTGCCAGCAGCCCGGACGCCTGGGAGGCCAAAAACATTCAGTACTTC. This codes for CASSPDAWEAKNIQYF.

V gene TRBV5-4 combines with J gene TRBJ2-7, with 7 bases matching TRBD1. V shed 0 bases and J 2 bases; nucleotides not matched to a gene: 8. The CDR3 loop spans 16 amino acids. Per germline, CDR1 SGHNT and CDR2 YYREEE (reference sequence). The CDR3 region has the DNA TGTGCCAGCAGCTTGGAGTCCAGGACAGGAACCTACGAGCAGTACTTC. Protein sequence: CASSLESRTGTYEQYF. The full variable domain, completed using reference TRBV5-4 and TRBJ2-7, is ETGVTQSPTHLIKTRGQQVTLRCSSQSGHNTVSWYQQALGQGPQFIFQYYREEENGRGNFPPRFSGLQFPNYSSELNVNALELDDSALYLCASSLESRTGTYEQYFGPGTRLTVT.

V is TRBV19 and J is TRBJ1-1; D is unclear. The germline gives CDR1 LNHDA, CDR2 SQIVND (reference sequence). V dropped 2 bases and J dropped 2 bases, with 3 bases sitting between them. CDR3 length: 12 residues. CDR3 sequence reads: CASSIQNTEAFF. CDR3 bases: TGTGCCAGTAGTATACAAAACACTGAAGCTTTCTTT.

The chain couples TRBV18 to TRBJ1-5; weak D call: TRBD1 (5 bases). The CDR3 has 16 residues. CDR1 and CDR2 from the germline V gene are KGHSH and LQKENI. The germline V and J ends were trimmed by 3 bases and 0 bases, with 12 bases remaining between them. The CDR3 region is CASSPYPTGSNQPQHF. The CDR3 DNA reads TGTGCCAGCTCACCCTACCCTACAGGTAGCAATCAGCCCCAGCATTTT.

J is TRBJ2-1 and V is TRBV28, with 13 bases fitting TRBD2. There are 15 residues in the CDR3. Trimming at V came to 5 bases and at J to 8 bases, leaving 6 bases not matched to a gene. CDR1 MDHEN and CDR2 SYDVKM come from the germline V gene. Written as DNA, the CDR3 is TGTGCCAGCAGTCGGACTAGCGGGAGTGTGCATGAGCAGTTCTTC. This codes for CASSRTSGSVHEQFF.

J is TRBJ1-2 and V is TRBV7-9; no definite D call. CDR3 length equals 16 residues. V was trimmed by 0 bases and J by 5 bases, leaving 16 bases between them. Germline V gene data show CDR1 as SEHNR and CDR2 as FQNEAQ (reference sequence). In nucleotides, the CDR3 is TGTGCCAGCAGCTTAGCCGGGGTCTCGGGTGTATATGGCTACACCTTC. Protein product: CASSLAGVSGVYGYTF.

This chain connects TRBV6-1 to TRBJ1-5; 8 bases align to TRBD1. CDR1 is MNHNS and CDR2 is SASEGT in the germline V gene. V was clipped by 7 bases and J by 0 bases; unmatched bases: 2. The CDR3 is made up of 14 amino acids. The CDR3 DNA is TGTGCCAGCACAGGGGGCCATAGCAATCAGCCCCAGCATTTT. Residues: CASTGGHSNQPQHF.

This chain links TRBV18 with TRBJ1-1; D call uncertain. V lost 4 bases and J lost 6, with 18 bases in between. The CDR3 extends over 15 amino acids. Germline V gene data show CDR1 as KGHSH and CDR2 as LQKENI. CDR3 protein: CASSQPWALGPEAFF. CDR3 coding DNA: TGTGCCAGCTCACAACCTTGGGCATTGGGCCCTGAAGCTTTCTTT.

The chain has TRBV11-2 and TRBJ1-2; 7 bases are a match to TRBD1. The germline CDR1 and CDR2 sequences are SGHAT and FQNNGV. After removal of 6 bases from V and 4 bases from J, the junction contained 11 bases not matched to a gene. The CDR3 is 15 residues long. The CDR3, as DNA: TGTGCCAGCAGTGCTGGGACAGCCGATGGCTATGGCTACACCTTC. It yields the protein CASSAGTADGYGYTF. The full variable domain, completed using reference TRBV11-2 and TRBJ1-2, is EAGVAQSPRYKIIEKRQSVAFWCNPISGHATLYWYQQILGQGPKLLIQFQNNGVVDDSQLPKDRFSAERLKGVDSTLKIQPAKLEDSAVYLCASSAGTADGYGYTFGSGTRLTVV.

This chain joins TRBV19 and TRBJ2-5, with 7 nucleotides matching TRBD1. Germline values: CDR1 LNHDA, CDR2 SQIVND (reference sequence). The CDR3 runs to 13 residues. Trimming removed 9 bases from V and 5 bases from J; junction bases left unmatched: 9. CDR3 DNA: TGTGCCAGCCGGGACAGTGGATTGGAGACCCAGTACTTC. The encoded protein is CASRDSGLETQYF.

The V and J genes are TRBV4-3 and TRBJ2-1, with D perhaps matching TRBD2 (5 bases). CDR1 and CDR2 (germline): LGHNA, YSLEER. The V and J ends lost 0 bases and 5 bases respectively, with 11 bases between them. This CDR3 has 15 residues. CDR3: CASSQDSAGDNEQFF. Written as DNA, the CDR3 is TGCGCCAGCAGCCAAGATTCCGCCGGGGACAATGAGCAGTTCTTC.

This clone was detected a few times. The chain is built from TRBV10-1 and TRBJ2-1, with D perhaps TRBD2 (6 bases). The CDR3 extends over 15 amino acids. The germline gives CDR1 WNHNN, CDR2 SYGVQD (reference sequence). V was shortened by 7 bases and J by 0 bases, with 13 bases between the two germline ends. CDR3 sequence: CASKVAGSSYNEQFF. CDR3 coding DNA: TGCGCCAGCAAGGTTGCCGGGAGCTCCTACAATGAGCAGTTCTTC.

In its sample, this clone was seen a few times. The V and J genes are TRBV7-9 and TRBJ1-2, with D possibly being TRBD1 (5 bases). Trimming removed 4 bases at V and 1 base at J, with 13 bases between. Germline assignment: CDR1 SEHNR and CDR2 FQNEAQ (reference sequence). CDR3 length: 15 residues. The CDR3 coding sequence is TGTGCCAGCAGCTACCTCGAGACAGTTAACTATGGCTACACCTTC. It specifies CASSYLETVNYGYTF.

The rearrangement links TRBV27 to TRBJ1-2, with 7 bases fitting TRBD1. V lost 6 bases and J lost 4; bases outside the gene matches: 8. The CDR3 length is 14 residues. Germline V gene data show CDR1 as MNHEY and CDR2 as SMNVEV (reference sequence). CDR3 nucleotides: TGTGCCAGCAGCACCACCGGGACAGCCTATGGCTACACCTTC. Amino acid sequence: CASSTTGTAYGYTF.

V is TRBV6-5 and J is TRBJ1-2; TRBD1 agrees at 8 bases. J was trimmed by 4 bases and V by 6 bases; bases with no gene match: 1. This CDR3 spans 12 amino acids. Germline V lookup: CDR1 MNHEY, CDR2 SVGAGI. The CDR3 here is CASRDRVYGYTF. CDR3 nucleotides: TGTGCCAGCAGGGACAGGGTCTATGGCTACACCTTC.